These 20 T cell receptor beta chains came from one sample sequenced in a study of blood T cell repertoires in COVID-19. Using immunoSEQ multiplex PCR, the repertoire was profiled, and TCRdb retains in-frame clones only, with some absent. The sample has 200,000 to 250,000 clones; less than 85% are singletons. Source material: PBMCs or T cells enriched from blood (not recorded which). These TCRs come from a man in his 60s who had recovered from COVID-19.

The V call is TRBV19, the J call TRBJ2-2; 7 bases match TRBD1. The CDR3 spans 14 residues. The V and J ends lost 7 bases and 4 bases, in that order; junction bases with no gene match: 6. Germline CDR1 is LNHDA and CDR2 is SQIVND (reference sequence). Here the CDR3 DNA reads TGTGCCAGTAACCCAGGGGGTAGCACCGGGGAGCTGTTTTTT. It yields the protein CASNPGGSTGELFF. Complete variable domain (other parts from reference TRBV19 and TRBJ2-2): DGGITQSPKYLFRKEGQNVTLSCEQNLNHDAMYWYRQDPGQGLRLIYYSQIVNDFQKGDIAEGYSVSREKKESFPLTVTSAQKNPTAFYLCASNPGGSTGELFFGEGSRLTVL.

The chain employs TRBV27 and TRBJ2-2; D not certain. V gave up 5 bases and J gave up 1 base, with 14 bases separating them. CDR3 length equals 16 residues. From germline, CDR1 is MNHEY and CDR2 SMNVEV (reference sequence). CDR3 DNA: TGTGCCAGCAGTCTTCAGACAAATCGGAACACCGGGGAGCTGTTTTTT. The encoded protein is CASSLQTNRNTGELFF.

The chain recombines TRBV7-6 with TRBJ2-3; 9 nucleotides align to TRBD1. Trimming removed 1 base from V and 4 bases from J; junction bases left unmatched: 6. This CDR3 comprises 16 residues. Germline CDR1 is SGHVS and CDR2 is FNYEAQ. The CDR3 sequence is CASSLVGTGYADTQYF. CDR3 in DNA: TGTGCCAGCAGCTTAGTCGGGACAGGGTACGCAGATACGCAGTATTTT.

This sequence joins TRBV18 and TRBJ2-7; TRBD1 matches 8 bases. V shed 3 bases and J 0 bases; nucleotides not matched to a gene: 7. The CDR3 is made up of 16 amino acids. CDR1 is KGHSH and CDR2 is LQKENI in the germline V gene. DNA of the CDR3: TGTGCCAGCTCACCGTCGGGGACAGGAGGCTCCTACGAGCAGTACTTC. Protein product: CASSPSGTGGSYEQYF.

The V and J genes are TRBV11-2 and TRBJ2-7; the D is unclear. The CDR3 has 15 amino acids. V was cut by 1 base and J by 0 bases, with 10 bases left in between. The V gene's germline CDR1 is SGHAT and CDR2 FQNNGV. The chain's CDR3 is CASSLVAGISYEQYF. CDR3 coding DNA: TGTGCCAGCAGCTTAGTCGCAGGAATCTCCTACGAGCAGTACTTC.

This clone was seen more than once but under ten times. CDR3: CASSLAGAGQSTEAFF. The CDR3 bases are TGTGCCAGCAGCTTAGCGGGGGCGGGACAATCCACTGAAGCTTTCTTT. The chain couples TRBV7-3 to TRBJ1-1; possible D gene TRBD1, 6 bases. In germline, CDR1 is SGHTA, CDR2 FQGTGA. The V gene lost 2 bases and the J gene lost 4 bases, with 17 bases spanning the gap. The CDR3 length is 16 residues.

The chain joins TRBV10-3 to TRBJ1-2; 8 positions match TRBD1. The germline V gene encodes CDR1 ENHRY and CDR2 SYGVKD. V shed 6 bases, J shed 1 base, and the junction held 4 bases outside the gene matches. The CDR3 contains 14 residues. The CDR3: CAISVQGVNYGYTF. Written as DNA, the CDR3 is TGTGCCATCAGCGTACAGGGGGTTAACTATGGCTACACCTTC.

This CDR3 reads CASSARTGGNQPQHF. CDR3 sequence (DNA): TGCGCCAGCAGTGCCCGGACAGGGGGCAATCAGCCCCAGCATTTT. The gene calls are TRBV10-1 and TRBJ1-5; TRBD1 matches 9 bases. Looked up from germline, CDR1 is WNHNN and CDR2 is SYGVQD (reference sequence). The CDR3 has 15 residues. V shed 4 bases and J 2 bases; nucleotides not matched to a gene: 3.

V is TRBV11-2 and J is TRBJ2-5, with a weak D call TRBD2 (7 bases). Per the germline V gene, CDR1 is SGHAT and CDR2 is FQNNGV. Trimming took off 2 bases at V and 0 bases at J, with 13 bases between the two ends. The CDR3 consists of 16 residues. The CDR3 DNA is TGTGCCAGCAGCTTAACGGCGGGGGCGAACCAAGAGACCCAGTACTTC. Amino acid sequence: CASSLTAGANQETQYF.

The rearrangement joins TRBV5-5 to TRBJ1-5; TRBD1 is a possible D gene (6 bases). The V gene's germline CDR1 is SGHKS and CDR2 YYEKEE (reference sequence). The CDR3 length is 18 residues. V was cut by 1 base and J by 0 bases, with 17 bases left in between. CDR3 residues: CASSLMISTGGSNQPQHF. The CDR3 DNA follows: TGTGCCAGCAGCTTGATGATTTCGACAGGTGGTAGCAATCAGCCCCAGCATTTT.

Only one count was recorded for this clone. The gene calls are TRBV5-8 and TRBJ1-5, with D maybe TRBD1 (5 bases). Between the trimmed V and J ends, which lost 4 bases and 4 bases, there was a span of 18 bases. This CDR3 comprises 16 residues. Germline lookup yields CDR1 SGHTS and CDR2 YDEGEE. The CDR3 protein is CASSRPWGGENQPQHF. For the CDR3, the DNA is TGTGCCAGCAGCCGTCCTTGGGGGGGGGAGAATCAGCCCCAGCATTTT.

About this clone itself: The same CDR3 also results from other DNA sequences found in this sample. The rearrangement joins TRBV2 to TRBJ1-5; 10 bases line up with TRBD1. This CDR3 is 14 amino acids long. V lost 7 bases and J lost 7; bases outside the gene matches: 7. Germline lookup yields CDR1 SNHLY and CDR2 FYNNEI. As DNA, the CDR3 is TGTGCCAGCAAGGGGACAGGGGAGCGGCAGCCCCAGCATTTT. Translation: CASKGTGERQPQHF.

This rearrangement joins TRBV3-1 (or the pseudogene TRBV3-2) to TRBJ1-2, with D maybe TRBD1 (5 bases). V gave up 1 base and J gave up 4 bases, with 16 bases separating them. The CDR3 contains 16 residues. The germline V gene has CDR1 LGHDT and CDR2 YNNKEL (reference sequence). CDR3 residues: CASSQGGDGIGYGYTF. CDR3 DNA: TGTGCCAGCAGCCAAGGGGGCGACGGCATAGGCTATGGCTACACCTTC.

The CDR3, as DNA: TGTGCCAGCAGCCTCCGGACTAGCGGGGACTCCTACGAGCAGTACTTC. Protein sequence: CASSLRTSGDSYEQYF. This rearrangement joins TRBV3-1 (or the pseudogene TRBV3-2) to TRBJ2-7, with 12 positions matching TRBD2. The CDR3 is made up of 16 amino acids. The trim removed 4 bases at V and 0 bases at J, leaving 4 bases unmatched. Germline V gene data show CDR1 as LGHDT and CDR2 as YNNKEL (reference sequence).

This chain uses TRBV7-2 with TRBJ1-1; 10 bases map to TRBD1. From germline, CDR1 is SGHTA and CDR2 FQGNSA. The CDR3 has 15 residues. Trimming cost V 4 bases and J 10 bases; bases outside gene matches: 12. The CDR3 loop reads CASSYQTGTGAGAFF. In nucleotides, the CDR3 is TGTGCCAGCAGCTACCAAACCGGGACAGGGGCTGGAGCTTTCTTT.

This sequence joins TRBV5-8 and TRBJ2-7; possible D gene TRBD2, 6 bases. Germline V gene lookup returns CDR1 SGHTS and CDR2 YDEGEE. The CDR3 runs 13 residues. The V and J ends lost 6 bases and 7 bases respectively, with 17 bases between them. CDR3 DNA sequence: TGTGCCAGCACGGGGTCGGGGGTAAAGGAGCAGTACTTC. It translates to CASTGSGVKEQYF. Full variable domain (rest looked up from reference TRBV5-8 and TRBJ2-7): EAGVTQSPTHLIKTRGQQATLRCSPISGHTSVYWYQQALGLGLQFLLWYDEGEERNRGNFPPRFSGRQFPNYSSELNVNALELEDSALYLCASTGSGVKEQYFGPGTRLTVT.

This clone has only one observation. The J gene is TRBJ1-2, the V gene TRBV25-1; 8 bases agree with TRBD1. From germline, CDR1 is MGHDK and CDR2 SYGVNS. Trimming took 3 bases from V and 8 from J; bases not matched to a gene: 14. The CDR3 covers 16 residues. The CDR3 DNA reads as TGTGCCAGCAGTGATCCCTCAACAGGGGGTCATAGGGGCTACACCTTC. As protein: CASSDPSTGGHRGYTF.

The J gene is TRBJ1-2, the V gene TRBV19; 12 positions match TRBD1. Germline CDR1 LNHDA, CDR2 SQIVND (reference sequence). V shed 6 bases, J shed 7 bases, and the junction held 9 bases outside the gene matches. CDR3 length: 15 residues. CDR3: CASRLGQGAFGGYTF. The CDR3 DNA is TGTGCCAGTAGACTGGGACAGGGGGCGTTCGGTGGCTACACCTTC.

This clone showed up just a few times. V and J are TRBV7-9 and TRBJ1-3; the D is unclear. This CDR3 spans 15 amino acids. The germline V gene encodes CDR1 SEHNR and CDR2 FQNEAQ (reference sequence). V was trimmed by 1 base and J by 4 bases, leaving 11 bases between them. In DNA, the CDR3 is TGTGCCAGCAGCTTAGAGACTGGTAGAGGAAACACCATATATTTT. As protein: CASSLETGRGNTIYF.

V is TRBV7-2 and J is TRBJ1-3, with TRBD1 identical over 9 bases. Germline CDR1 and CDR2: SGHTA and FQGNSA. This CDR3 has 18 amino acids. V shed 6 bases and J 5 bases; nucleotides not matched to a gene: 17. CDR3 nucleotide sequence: TGTGCCAGCAGTCGAACGATTGGGACAGGGTCGGAAAGAAACACCATATATTTT. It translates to CASSRTIGTGSERNTIYF.